Listed below are T cell receptor beta chains from one sample, sequenced in a study of cytomegalovirus exposure and HLA in healthy donors. Assay: immunoSEQ multiplex PCR; the TCRdb copy retains only in-frame clones and omits some. Of over 90,000 clones in the sample, 65% to 85% are singletons; the top ten hold more than 5%. The sample taken for sequencing was PBMCs. The receptor set was obtained from a man aged 35-49 years in good health and CMV-seropositive. Each CDR3 is given with its conserved first and last residue.

>TRBJ1-2|TRBV4-1
CASSQDSRSVGYGYTF
>TRBJ1-1|TRBV10-3
CAISESSWYTGDTEAFF
>TRBJ2-2|TRBV19
CASHADRGGTGELFF
>TRBJ1-1|TRBV19
CASSISGANTEAFF
>TRBJ2-7|TRBV7-3
CASSFNPGYEQYF
>TRBJ1-5|TRBV18
CASSRDSEQPQHF
>TRBJ2-1|TRBV7-2
CASSSVRGGEQFF
>TRBJ2-7|TRBV4-1
CASSQDLFGLVRNEQYF
>TRBJ2-3|TRBV6-1
CASSEVLAGGLDTQYF
>TRBJ2-1|TRBV10-1
CASSDRYNEQFF
>TRBJ2-5|TRBV5-4
CASSYRVAETQYF
>TRBJ1-2|TRBV5-1
CASSPGSGGVVYTF
>TRBJ2-1|TRBV5-1
CASSPPGQGTNEQFF
>TRBJ1-5|TRBV4-1
CASSQDFVDQPQHF
>TRBJ1-2|TRBV2
CASSSRDRGTYGYTF
>TRBJ1-3|TRBV4-1
CASSHGGIGLRGNTIYF
>TRBJ1-6|TRBV9
CASQRGTFNSPLHF
>TRBJ1-6|TRBV5-5
CASSSGTVGNSPLHF
>TRBJ2-5|TRBV7-2
CASSTGQGQTQYF
>TRBJ2-1|TRBV5-4
CASSFGGAEYNEQFF
>TRBJ1-1|TRBV19
CASSIVGGDRDRAFF
>TRBJ1-4|TRBV2
CASSEQGIEKLFF
>TRBJ2-2|TRBV11-2
CASSLDRGRTGELFF
>TRBJ2-1|TRBV15
CATSKPGTSGTKSSYNEQFF
>TRBJ2-2|TRBV7-8
CASSPRGWLAGGQNTGELFF
>TRBJ1-1|TRBV2
CASSLGQGNTEAFF
>TRBJ1-4|TRBV14
CASSHFTHRGLVEKLFF
>TRBJ2-1|TRBV16
CASIGQGNYNEQFF
>TRBJ2-7|TRBV7-8
CASSFSATWEGDEQYF
>TRBJ1-1|TRBV10-3
CAISRDSWGAFF
>TRBJ1-5|TRBV29-1
CSARHLPQHF
>TRBJ2-7|TRBV7-8
CASSLDLAGGYEQYF
>TRBJ1-3|TRBV19
CASSIEKGAHSGNTIYF
>TRBJ2-4|TRBV28
CASSWGGGGAAKNIQYF
>TRBJ2-7|TRBV6-5
CASSPGSEREQYF
>TRBJ2-7|TRBV1
CTSSPQGLGGYEQYF
>TRBJ2-1|TRBV7-2
CASSLTSGSNEQFF
>TRBJ1-4|TRBV28
CASSPRQGANLFF
>TRBJ2-5|TRBV14
CATAGAGETQYF
>TRBJ1-1|TRBV5-4
CASSLGATMNTEAFF